The sequence of this T cell receptor (beta chain) was determined in a study of a mutant IDH1 vaccine in newly diagnosed glioma. Some clones are missing from TCRdb's copy, which holds only in-frame ones; the method was immunoSEQ multiplex PCR. The sample has 40,000 or so clones, roughly 92% seen once. Study conclusions and caveats: Whatever changes occurred in top peripheral T cell clonotypes seemed unrelated to pseudoprogression.

Remarks on this clone: Its cognate antigen is unknown.

Time point described: week 5, during vaccination. Every vaccination contained 300 ug of the mutant IDH1 20-mer peptide and was paired with topical imiquimod. Donor diagnoses consisted of new WHO grade 3 or 4 IDH1-mutant, ATRX-lost astrocytomas. CDR1 is SGHVS and CDR2 is FQNEAQ in the germline V gene. Unmatched junction bases numbered 6, after V lost 4 bases and J lost 9 bases. The CDR3 loop spans 15 amino acids. This receptor was obtained from a man in his forties or fifties with glioma. The specimen was PBMCs, collected from a glioma patient whose treatment included an IDH1 peptide vaccine. This chain uses TRBV7-8 with TRBJ2-1; 13 bases are shared with TRBD2. DNA of the CDR3: TGTGCCAGCAGCTACACTAGCGGGAGGGCTAGTGAGCAGTTCTTC. Amino acids: CASSYTSGRASEQFF.